This TCR beta chain is drawn from a study of cytomegalovirus exposure and HLA in healthy donors. Overall study results and limits: In a later analysis, most CMV-associated TCR beta chains appeared HLA-restricted. According to the study, roughly 180 TCR beta chains were cytomegalovirus-associated.

On this clone: Its antigen is still unknown.

The PCR employed 60 Vbeta primers together with 13 Jbeta primers. The data were produced by immunoSEQ multiplex PCR, yet TCRdb's version contains in-frame clones alone and is incomplete. This sample yields about 170,000 clones, of which less than 75% are seen a single time; approximately 1.4% belongs to the top ten. V was shortened by 5 bases and J by 2 bases, with 16 bases between the two germline ends. Germline V gene sequence: CDR1 MNHEY, CDR2 SMNVEV (reference sequence). This CDR3 is built from 15 residues. The receptor comes from a girl aged 5-17 years in good health and CMV-seronegative. Sequencing used PBMCs. The chain combines TRBV27 with TRBJ2-7, with a possible D match to TRBD2 (6 bases). For the CDR3, the DNA is TGTGCCAGCAGTCACCCGGGAGCCCACACCTACGAGCAGTACTTC. Translated, it gives CASSHPGAHTYEQYF.